This TCR beta chain was documented in a study of cytomegalovirus exposure and HLA in healthy donors (dated by TCRdb to 2015 to 2018). In the study overall: According to an earlier analysis of a few hundred of the donors, 150 million to 200 million T cells yielded 90 million to 130 million unique TCR beta sequences and less than 300 Gb of sequence data. An early release covering about 600 HLA-typed donors comprised about 300 gigabases of sequencing data and roughly 85 million unique TCR sequences. Of the approximately 400 genotyped donors, approximately 83% fell in the genetic ancestry cluster associated with self-reported Caucasian donors. The study aimed to test whether cataloging public T cell receptors could reveal signatures of past pathogen exposure. The study profiled the T cell repertoires of hundreds of subjects by immunosequencing and related them to cytomegalovirus serostatus. A separate validation cohort of roughly 120 different subjects was used in addition to the roughly 700-subject first cohort. To predict cytomegalovirus infection status, the study combined high-throughput TCR immunosequencing, statistical association of individual TCRs with disease status, and machine learning. In a later analysis, previously published TCR beta repertoires from 500 to 750 donors were re-analyzed and high-resolution HLA genotyping was added so that TCR occurrence patterns could be studied. Rather than drawing on any new phenotypic data, the later analysis identified candidate immune exposures from TCR beta sequences and the way those sequences occurred across donors. To decide whether each TCR beta V gene segment behaved as functional or pseudogenic, an earlier analysis of fewer than 750 of the donors relied on high-throughput TCR beta sequencing. Donor age, sex, ethnicity and CMV serostatus were compiled together with the repertoire data. A later genetic analysis used genome-wide SNP genotypes for about 65% of the roughly 670 donors, treating that subset as a discovery cohort. All discovery cohort repertoires had been generated using a single sequencing platform. HLA typing included class I and class II loci at four-digit resolution. Typing coverage differed by locus: A, B, C, DRB1 and DQB1 were typed in about 629-630 donors, DQA1 in about 560, DPA1 in some 610, and DPB1 in about 450. About five DR-DQ haplotypes were handled as single units for association and clustering because linkage in the cohort was strong. Among approximately 370 genotyped donors of the cohort, an average of approximately 240,000 unique TCR beta nucleotide sequences was sequenced per donor, of which about 18% were non-productive. Overall study outcomes, separate from this receptor: Some IMGT-functional V segments, including TRBV6-2 and TRBV6-3, could not be distinguished by the 87-base-pair reads and were therefore excluded. Roughly uniform sequencing depth across donors was assumed in presence/absence analyses, although this assumption may not hold. When HLA alleles, especially DR and DQ, strongly co-occurred, attributing TCR associations to individual alleles was difficult. The classifier was reported to diagnose cytomegalovirus status with high specificity and sensitivity in both the original cohort and the validation cohort. Only TCR beta chains were sequenced in this cohort, and the absence of alpha or paired-chain data limited detectable features. Three of the identified cytomegalovirus-associated TCR beta chains were confirmed in vitro to be specific for cytomegalovirus antigens. In a later analysis, the rate of TCR association differed among HLA loci, with DRB1 alleles having the most associated TCRs and HLA-C alleles having the fewest. In a later genetic analysis, a missense DCLRE1C variant was associated with V-gene and J-gene trimming of TCR beta chains, and the association was replicated in an independent cohort. In a later analysis, most CMV-associated TCR beta chains were found to appear HLA-restricted, with HLA associations seemingly driven largely by CMV exposure. A total of fewer than 200 TCR beta chains were listed by the study as associated with cytomegalovirus. The sequencing pipeline was judged likely to have produced a cluster of highly shared sequence variants as a technical artifact. A further reported finding was that TCR beta sequences accurately predicted the HLA-A and HLA-B alleles for most subjects in the first cohort. An earlier analysis of 587 of the donors showed that most TCR beta V segments appeared in productive rearrangements either about 87% or about 30% of the time, which broadly matched IMGT annotations. Because counts were too low, more than 15 rarely observed V segments, including chromosome 9 orphons, were left out of the earlier analysis of some 600 of the donors. The authors suggested that the approach could potentially be extended to other disease states and immunological phenotypes. A later analysis reported that several top co-occurrence clusters appeared linked to parvovirus B19, influenza, CMV and Epstein-Barr virus. Because HLA typing was unavailable for some donors at each locus, only the typed subset was used in association tests. CMV serostatus was the only immune exposure information available for the cohort. At a false discovery rate of 0.05, a later analysis linked approximately 18,000 TCR beta sequences to specific HLA alleles. While some public TCRs were present in many individuals, most TCR sequences turned up only very rarely across donors. According to a later genetic analysis, donors in an Asian-associated ancestry cluster had fewer N-insertions in productive TCRs than the approximately 610-donor mean. Correlated functional status among segregating V segments might reflect linkage disequilibrium, but an unknown experimental factor could not be ruled out. A later analysis found that HLA-associated TCR beta chains were more clonally expanded and had lower generation probabilities than equally common non-associated chains.

The sample holds one count of this clone. It has no known antigen specificity. No much larger clone is present one base from it, and per-base qualities are unavailable. Libraries were prepared through the immunoSEQ multiplex PCR assay. A mixture of 60 forward primers for TCR Vbeta segments and 13 reverse primers for TCR Jbeta segments was used in the multiplex PCR. A multiplex PCR assay on genomic DNA amplified the CDR3 region of rearranged TCR beta genes. The amplified TCR beta libraries were sequenced on the Illumina HiSeq System as 87-base-pair reads. As for the original processing: In a later analysis, tens of millions of unique TCR beta chains were counted across the approximately 640 repertoires, and roughly 10 million of these chains were shared by at least two donors. To remove PCR and sequencing errors, raw reads were error-corrected and collapsed into unique sequences using a nearest-neighbor algorithm that merged closely related sequences. CDR3 sequences were aligned to IMGT reference sequences to assign V, D and J gene segments. Each retained sequence needed at least a six-nucleotide match to both a V gene segment and a J gene segment. Rearrangements were called productive when the CDR3 lacked stop codons and stayed in frame with V and J; all others were non-productive. CDR3 was defined by IMGT convention, running from the second conserved V-encoded cysteine to the conserved J-encoded phenylalanine. Sequences without an unambiguous match to a single V gene segment were excluded from the earlier analysis of approximately 600 of the donors. In an earlier analysis of a few hundred of the donors, V segments were called functional above 56.7% productive rearrangements and were called segregating when the between-donor standard deviation exceeded 5%. To diagnose cytomegalovirus status from the catalog of TCR beta chain sequences, a statistical classification framework was built. In a later analysis, V and J genes were assigned by comparing TCR nucleotide sequences against IMGT/GENE-DB human TR gene sequences. In a later analysis, CDR3 sequences and most-parsimonious VDJ recombination scenarios were assigned using the TCRdist pipeline. A later analysis defined each TCR beta chain by its CDR3 amino acid sequence plus V-gene family, and excluded reads lacking a unique V-gene family. To address suspected cross-contamination and a sequencing artifact, a later analysis removed roughly 580 highly shared, low-generation-probability nucleotide sequences. In a later analysis, a clonal expansion index was calculated for each public chain from normalized within-repertoire ranks of inferred template counts. In a later analysis, generation probabilities were computed with a VDJ recombination model fitted to out-of-frame rearrangements, and the resulting probabilities were checked against IGoR. A later analysis scored TCR-TCR, TCR-HLA and TCR-CMV co-occurrence with hypergeometric tests, applying a repertoire-size bias correction to TCR pairs. To estimate false discovery rates, a later analysis permuted the HLA or CMV assignments 20 times. In a later analysis, co-occurring TCRs were grouped with DBSCAN, and TCRdist sequence similarity was added when clustering was performed within HLA-allele-positive subsets. For co-occurrence clustering, repertoires with fewer than 30,000 or more than 120,000 public chains were excluded, along with about five repertoires with anomalous nucleotide sharing. What TCRdb holds here is the immuneACCESS table cut down to in-frame rearrangements. Part of the clones is not present; checked against another copy, under half of the missing clones reflect an unresolved V gene, and the others are unexplained. D and trimming come from the DNA, and the V and J calls and clone size come from that table. The sample data list about 160,000 clones, and over 60% of these were observed just once. The ten top clones hold approximately 3.1% of the sample.

The CDR3 spans 14 residues, from the cysteine through the phenylalanine. Only CDR3 DNA is held: 42 bases, read in frame from base 1. CDR1 and CDR2, looked up from the germline V gene, are SGHRS and YFSETQ. The germline ends are 10 bases apart after V is trimmed by 2 bases and J by 1 base. The cohort was made up of 666 healthy bone marrow donors. All cohort members were sampled while nominally healthy, although unrecorded immune exposures were likely present. The donor tested CMV seronegative, placing the donor among the 350 or so seronegative members of the cohort. A peripheral blood sample was provided by each donor, and peripheral blood mononuclear cells were used for TCR beta sequencing. The Qiagen DNeasy Blood Extraction Kit was used to extract genomic DNA from the blood cell samples.

Here the chain combines TRBV5-1 and TRBJ2-7; 5 matching bases give a weak D call of TRBD1. The TCR sequence derives from a woman between 35 and 50 years old in good health and CMV-seronegative. Sequencing used PBMCs. The CDR3 here reads CASSFTGPSYEQYF. The DNA sequence is TGCGCCAGCAGCTTTACAGGTCCTTCCTACGAGCAGTACTTC. This CDR3, with the reference TRBV5-1 and TRBJ2-7 proteins standing in past its ends, gives the full variable domain KAGVTQTPRYLIKTRGQQVTLSCSPISGHRSVSWYQQTPGQGLQFLFEYFSETQRNKGNFPGRFSGRQFSNSRSEMNVSTLELGDSALYLCASSFTGPSYEQYFGPGTRLTVT.